Sequencing of this T cell receptor beta chain was carried out in a study of blood T cell repertoires in COVID-19 (dated by TCRdb to the early 2020s). For the study in its entirety: Samples covering the acute and convalescent phases of COVID-19 were provided by collaborators in the United States, Italy and Spain. The prospective study material was composed of cDNA or gDNA derived from T cells, B-cell-depleted T cells, or PBMCs. The dataset comprised deeply sampled blood TCRbeta repertoires from subjects exposed to, actively infected with, or recovered from COVID-19. A freely available public database, intended as a resource for researchers studying the immune response to SARS-CoV-2, is where the repertoires were released. The samples were drawn from two sources: the first 160 participants of the ongoing ImmuneRACE study, and 1,200 or so subjects contributed by 6 global collaborators. The sample metadata nearly always contained a de-identified subject ID, COVID-19 status, age in years and sex. Where available, HLA class I and class II types were obtained from metadata supplied by the sample provider rather than from assay-based typing. Results and caveats for the whole study, not just this receptor: The amount of clinical and demographic metadata varied by source and participant and was provided uncurated.

This clone was detected once. Its specific antigen is unknown. Qualities for individual bases were not recorded, and no much larger clone is one base off. From its cysteine to its phenylalanine, the CDR3 spans 15 amino acids. The sequence is cut down to CDR3 DNA, 45 bases in frame from base 1. Ends trimmed: V by 5 bases, J by 2 bases; bases unmatched to a gene: 7. Looking up the germline V gene yields CDR1 MDHEN and CDR2 SYDVKM. In Seattle, one collaborating source enrolled patients while the infection was active and tracked those patients longitudinally over the course of disease. The collaborating institutions used their own protocols to collect whole blood in K2EDTA tubes. Collaborator samples were shipped for TCRbeta analysis as frozen whole blood, isolated PBMCs, or DNA extracted from either sample type. TCRbeta CDR3 regions were amplified from genomic DNA by means of the immunoSEQ Assay, a bias-controlled multiplex PCR. From the authors' description of their analysis: Nucleated cell counts per sample were estimated from amplification of reference gene primers within the assay. Sequence reads were collapsed and filtered to measure the absolute abundance of every unique TCRbeta CDR3 rearrangement. For each sample, productive Simpson clonality was calculated by taking the square root of Simpson's diversity index across productive rearrangements. TCRdb holds this immuneACCESS table with in-frame rearrangements only. Some clones are missing; in checked studies, unresolved V genes explain under half, and the rest has no known cause. From that table come the V and J calls and clone size; the DNA was used to work out D and trimming. In all, the sample holds about 130,000 clones, and about 74% of those were seen once. In total, the top ten clones hold over 5.5% of the sample.

Recombination linked TRBV28 to TRBJ2-7; TRBD2 agrees with 9 junctional bases. Sample: peripheral blood. The receptor was derived from an elderly man with COVID-19, enrolled during active disease. The sequenced DNA: TGTGCCAGCAGTGCCCAGGGACTAGCAGCCTACGAGCAGTACTTC. Its translation is CASSAQGLAAYEQYF.